This TCR beta chain emerged from a study of blood T cell repertoires in COVID-19. As for the study in general: Samples came from the United States, Italy and Spain, spanning acute and convalescent COVID-19. T cells, B-cell-depleted T cells, or PBMCs supplied cDNA or gDNA.

Original processing notes: The authors estimated nucleated cell counts from reference gene primer amplification. The data were produced by immunoSEQ multiplex PCR, yet TCRdb's version contains in-frame clones alone and is incomplete. V and J calls and clone size are those listed in that table; D and trimming were worked out from the DNA. Found here are roughly 25,000 clones, 90% to 95% of them singletons; the top ten hold more than 4%. In this sample, this clone turned up once. The CDR3 covers 17 residues. Germline V gene lookup returns CDR1 SGHVS and CDR2 FQNEAQ. V lost 5 bases to trimming and J lost 5 bases, with 25 bases between them.

This chain connects TRBV7-8 to TRBJ2-7; perhaps TRBD2 as D (6 bases). Sequenced sample: peripheral blood. The receptor's source is a woman aged 50 to 65 with active COVID-19. The CDR3 reads CASSPRGGALGGDEQYV. CDR3 bases: TGTGCCAGCAGCCCGAGAGGTGGGGCGCTGGGGGGTGACGAGCAGTACGTC.